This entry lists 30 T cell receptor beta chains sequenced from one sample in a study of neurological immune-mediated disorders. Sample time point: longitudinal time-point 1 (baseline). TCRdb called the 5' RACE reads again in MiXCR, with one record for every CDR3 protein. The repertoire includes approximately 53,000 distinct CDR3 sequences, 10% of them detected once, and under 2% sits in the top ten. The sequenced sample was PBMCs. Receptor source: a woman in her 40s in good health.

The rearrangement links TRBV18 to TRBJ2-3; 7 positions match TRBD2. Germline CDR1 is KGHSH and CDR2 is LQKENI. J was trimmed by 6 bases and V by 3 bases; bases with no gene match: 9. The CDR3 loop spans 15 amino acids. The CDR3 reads CASSPLGAGVDTQYF. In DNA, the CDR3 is TGTGCCAGCTCACCCCTCGGCGCGGGGGTCGATACGCAGTATTTT.

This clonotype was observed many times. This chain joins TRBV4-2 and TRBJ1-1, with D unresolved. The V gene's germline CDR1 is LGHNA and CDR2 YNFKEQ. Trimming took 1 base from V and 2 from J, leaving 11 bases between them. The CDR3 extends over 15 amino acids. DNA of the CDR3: TGTGCCAGCAGCCAAGGGTCCGAACCAAACACTGAAGCTTTCTTT. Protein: CASSQGSEPNTEAFF.

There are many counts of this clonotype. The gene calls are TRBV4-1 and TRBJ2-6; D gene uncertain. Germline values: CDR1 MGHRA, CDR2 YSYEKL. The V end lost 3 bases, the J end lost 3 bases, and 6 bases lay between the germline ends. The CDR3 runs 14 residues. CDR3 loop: CASSHNDGANVLTF. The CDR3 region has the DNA TGCGCCAGCAGCCACAACGATGGGGCCAACGTCCTGACTTTC.

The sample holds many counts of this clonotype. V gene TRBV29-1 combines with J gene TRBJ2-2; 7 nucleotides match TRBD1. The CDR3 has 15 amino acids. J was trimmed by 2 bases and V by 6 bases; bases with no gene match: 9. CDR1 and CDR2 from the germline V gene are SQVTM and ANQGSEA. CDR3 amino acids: CSVAEGQPNTGELFF. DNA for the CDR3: TGCAGCGTCGCCGAGGGACAGCCAAACACCGGGGAGCTGTTTTTT.

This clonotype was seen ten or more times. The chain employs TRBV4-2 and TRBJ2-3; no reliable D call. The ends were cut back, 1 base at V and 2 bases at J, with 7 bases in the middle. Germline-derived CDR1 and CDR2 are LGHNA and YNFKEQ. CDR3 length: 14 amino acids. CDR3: CASSQVYYTDTQYF. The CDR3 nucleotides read TGTGCCAGCAGCCAAGTGTACTACACAGATACGCAGTATTTT.

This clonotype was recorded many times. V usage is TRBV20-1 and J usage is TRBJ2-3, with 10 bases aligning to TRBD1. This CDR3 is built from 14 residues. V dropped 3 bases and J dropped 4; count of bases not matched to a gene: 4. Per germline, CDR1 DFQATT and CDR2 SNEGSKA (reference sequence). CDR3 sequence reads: CSARWTGGADTQYF. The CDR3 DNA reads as TGCAGTGCTAGGTGGACAGGGGGTGCAGATACGCAGTATTTT.

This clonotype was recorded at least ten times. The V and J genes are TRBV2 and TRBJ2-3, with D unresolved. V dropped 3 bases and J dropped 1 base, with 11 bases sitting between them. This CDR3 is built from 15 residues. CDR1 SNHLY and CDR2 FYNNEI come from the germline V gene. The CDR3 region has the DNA TGTGCCAGCAGTGAGGGCAATCTGGGCACAGATACGCAGTATTTT. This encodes CASSEGNLGTDTQYF.

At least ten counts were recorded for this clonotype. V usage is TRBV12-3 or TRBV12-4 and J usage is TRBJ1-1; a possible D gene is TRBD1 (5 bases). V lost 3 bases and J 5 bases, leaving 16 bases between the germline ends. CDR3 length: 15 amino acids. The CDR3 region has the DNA TGTGCCAGCAGTTTGTCAGGGCGGTTTAAGACTGAAGCTTTCTTT. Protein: CASSLSGRFKTEAFF.

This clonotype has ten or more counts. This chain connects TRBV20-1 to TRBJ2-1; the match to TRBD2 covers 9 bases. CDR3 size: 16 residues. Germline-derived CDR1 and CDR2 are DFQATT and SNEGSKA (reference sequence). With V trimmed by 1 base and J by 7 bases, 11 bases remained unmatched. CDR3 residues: CSARGGRREGFNEQFF. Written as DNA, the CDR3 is TGCAGTGCTAGAGGGGGTCGGCGGGAGGGTTTTAATGAGCAGTTCTTC.

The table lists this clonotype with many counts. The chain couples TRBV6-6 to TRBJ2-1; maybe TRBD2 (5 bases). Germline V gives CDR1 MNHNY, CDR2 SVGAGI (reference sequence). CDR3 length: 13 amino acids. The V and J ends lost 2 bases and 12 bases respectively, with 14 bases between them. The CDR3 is CASSYGPPGGQFF. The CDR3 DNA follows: TGTGCCAGCAGTTACGGTCCTCCCGGAGGGCAGTTCTTC.

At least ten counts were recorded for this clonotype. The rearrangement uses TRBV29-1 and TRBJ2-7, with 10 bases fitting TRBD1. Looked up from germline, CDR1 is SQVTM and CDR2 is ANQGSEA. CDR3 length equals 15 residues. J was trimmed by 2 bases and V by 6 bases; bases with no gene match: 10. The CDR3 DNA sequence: TGCAGCGTCCTAGGGACAGGGGAGAGGACCTACGAGCAGTACTTC. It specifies CSVLGTGERTYEQYF.

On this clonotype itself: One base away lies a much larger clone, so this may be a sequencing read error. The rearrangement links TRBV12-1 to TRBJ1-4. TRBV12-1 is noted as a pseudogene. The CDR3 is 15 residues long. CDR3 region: CASSRLKRLGEKLFF. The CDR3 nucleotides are TGTGCCAGCAGCCGCCTTAAACGGCTAGGCGAAAAACTGTTTTTT.

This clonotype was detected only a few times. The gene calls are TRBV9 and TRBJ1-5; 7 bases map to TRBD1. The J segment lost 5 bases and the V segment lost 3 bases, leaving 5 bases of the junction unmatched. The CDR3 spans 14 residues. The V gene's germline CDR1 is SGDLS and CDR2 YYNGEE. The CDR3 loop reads CASSAQGGDQPQHF. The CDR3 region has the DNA TGTGCCAGCAGCGCCCAGGGGGGGGATCAGCCCCAGCATTTT.

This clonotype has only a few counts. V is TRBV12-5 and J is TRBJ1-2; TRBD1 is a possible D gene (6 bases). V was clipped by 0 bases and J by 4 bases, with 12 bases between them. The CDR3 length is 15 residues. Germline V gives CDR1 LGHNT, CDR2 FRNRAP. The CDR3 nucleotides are TGTGCTAGTGGTTTGGTACCTACAGGGCTCTATGGCTACACCTTC. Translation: CASGLVPTGLYGYTF.

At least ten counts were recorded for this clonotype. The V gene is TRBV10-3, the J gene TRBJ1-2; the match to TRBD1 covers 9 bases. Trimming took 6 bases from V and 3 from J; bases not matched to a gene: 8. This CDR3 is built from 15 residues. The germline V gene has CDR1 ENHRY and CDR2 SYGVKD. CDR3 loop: CAISSAGQGDYGYTF. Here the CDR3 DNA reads TGTGCCATCAGCTCGGCGGGACAGGGAGACTATGGCTACACCTTC.

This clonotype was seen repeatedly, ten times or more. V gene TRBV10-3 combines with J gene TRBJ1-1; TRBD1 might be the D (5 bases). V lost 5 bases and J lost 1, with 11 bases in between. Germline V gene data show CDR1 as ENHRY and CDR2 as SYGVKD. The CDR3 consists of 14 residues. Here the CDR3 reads CAISLRGENTEAFF. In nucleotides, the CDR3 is TGTGCCATCAGTCTGCGAGGGGAGAACACTGAAGCTTTCTTT.

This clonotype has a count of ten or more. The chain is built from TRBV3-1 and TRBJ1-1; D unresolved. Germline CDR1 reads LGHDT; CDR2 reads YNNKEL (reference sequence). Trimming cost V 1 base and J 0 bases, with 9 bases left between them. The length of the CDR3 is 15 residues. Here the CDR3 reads CASSQVFQMNTEAFF. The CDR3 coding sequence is TGTGCCAGCAGCCAAGTATTTCAGATGAACACTGAAGCTTTCTTT.

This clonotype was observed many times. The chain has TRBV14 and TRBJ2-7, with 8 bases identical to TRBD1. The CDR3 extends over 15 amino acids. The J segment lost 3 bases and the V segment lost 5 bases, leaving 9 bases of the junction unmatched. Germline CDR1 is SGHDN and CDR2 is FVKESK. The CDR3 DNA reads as TGTGCCAGCAGCTTTAGACAGGGGAAAGTCTACGAGCAGTACTTC. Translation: CASSFRQGKVYEQYF.

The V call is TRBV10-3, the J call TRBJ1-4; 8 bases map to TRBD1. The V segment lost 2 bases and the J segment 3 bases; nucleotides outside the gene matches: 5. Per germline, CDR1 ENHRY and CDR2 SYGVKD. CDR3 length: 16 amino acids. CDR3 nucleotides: TGTGCCATCAGTGAGGACAGGGGACGTGCTAATGAAAAACTGTTTTTT. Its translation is CAISEDRGRANEKLFF.

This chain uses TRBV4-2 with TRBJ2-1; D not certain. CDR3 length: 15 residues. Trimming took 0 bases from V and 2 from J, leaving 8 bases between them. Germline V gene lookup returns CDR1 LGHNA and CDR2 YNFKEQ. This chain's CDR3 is CASSQDSPAYNEQFF. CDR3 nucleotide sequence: TGTGCCAGCAGCCAAGATTCACCGGCCTACAATGAGCAGTTCTTC.

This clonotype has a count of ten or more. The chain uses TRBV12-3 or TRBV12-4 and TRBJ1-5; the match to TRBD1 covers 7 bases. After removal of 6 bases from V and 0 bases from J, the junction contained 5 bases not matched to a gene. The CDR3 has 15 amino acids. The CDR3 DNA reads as TGTGCCAGCAGCCTCCGGGACAGTAGCAATCAGCCCCAGCATTTT. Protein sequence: CASSLRDSSNQPQHF.

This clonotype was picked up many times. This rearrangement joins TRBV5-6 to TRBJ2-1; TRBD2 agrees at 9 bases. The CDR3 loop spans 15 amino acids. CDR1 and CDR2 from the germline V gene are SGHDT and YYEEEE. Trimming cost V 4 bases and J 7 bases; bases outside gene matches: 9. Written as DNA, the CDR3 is TGTGCCAGCAGCCGAAGCGGGAGGCCGGATAATGAGCAGTTCTTC. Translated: CASSRSGRPDNEQFF.

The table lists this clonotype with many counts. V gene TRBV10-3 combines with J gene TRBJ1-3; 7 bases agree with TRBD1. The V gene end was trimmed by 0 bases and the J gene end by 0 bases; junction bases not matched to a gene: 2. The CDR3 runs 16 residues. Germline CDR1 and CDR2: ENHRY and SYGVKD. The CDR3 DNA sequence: TGTGCCATCAGTGAGTCCGGGACAGTCTCTGGAAACACCATATATTTT. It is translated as CAISESGTVSGNTIYF.

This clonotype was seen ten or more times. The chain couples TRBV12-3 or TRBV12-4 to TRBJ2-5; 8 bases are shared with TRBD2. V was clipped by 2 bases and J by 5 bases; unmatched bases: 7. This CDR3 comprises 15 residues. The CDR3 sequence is CASSLRRGAAETQYF. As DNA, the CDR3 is TGTGCCAGCAGTTTAAGGCGGGGGGCAGCGGAGACCCAGTACTTC.

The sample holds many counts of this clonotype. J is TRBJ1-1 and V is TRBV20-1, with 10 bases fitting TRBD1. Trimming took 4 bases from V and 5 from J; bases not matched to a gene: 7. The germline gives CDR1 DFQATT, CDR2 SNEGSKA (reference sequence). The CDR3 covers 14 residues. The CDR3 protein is CSATTGGEGTEAFF. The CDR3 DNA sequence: TGCAGTGCTACGACAGGGGGCGAGGGGACTGAAGCTTTCTTT.

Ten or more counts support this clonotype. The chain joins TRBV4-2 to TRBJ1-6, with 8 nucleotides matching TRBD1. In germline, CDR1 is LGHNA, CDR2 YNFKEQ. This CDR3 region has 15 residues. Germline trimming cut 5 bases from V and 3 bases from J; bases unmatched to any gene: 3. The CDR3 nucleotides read TGTGCCAGCAGCGCGGGACAGGTCTATAATTCACCCCTCCACTTT. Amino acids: CASSAGQVYNSPLHF.

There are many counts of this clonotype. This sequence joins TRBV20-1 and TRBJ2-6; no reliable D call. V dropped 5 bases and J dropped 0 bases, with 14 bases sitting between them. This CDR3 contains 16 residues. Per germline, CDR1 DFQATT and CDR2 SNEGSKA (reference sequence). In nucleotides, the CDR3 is TGCAGTGCTGCCGCAGGAATCCACTCTGGGGCCAACGTCCTGACTTTC. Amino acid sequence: CSAAAGIHSGANVLTF.

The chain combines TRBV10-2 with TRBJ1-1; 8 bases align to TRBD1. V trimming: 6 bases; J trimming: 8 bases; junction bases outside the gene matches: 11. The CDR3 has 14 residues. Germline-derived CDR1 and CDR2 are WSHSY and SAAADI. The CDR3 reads CASRAQTRGPEAFF. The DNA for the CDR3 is TGCGCCAGCAGAGCCCAAACCAGGGGGCCCGAAGCTTTCTTT.

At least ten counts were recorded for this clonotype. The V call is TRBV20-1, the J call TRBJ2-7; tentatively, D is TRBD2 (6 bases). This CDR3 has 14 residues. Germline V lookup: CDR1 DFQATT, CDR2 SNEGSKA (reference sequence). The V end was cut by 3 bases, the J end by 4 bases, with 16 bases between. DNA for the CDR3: TGCAGTGCTAGGTCCGGGAGTAGGGGTTACGAGCAGTACTTC. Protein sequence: CSARSGSRGYEQYF.

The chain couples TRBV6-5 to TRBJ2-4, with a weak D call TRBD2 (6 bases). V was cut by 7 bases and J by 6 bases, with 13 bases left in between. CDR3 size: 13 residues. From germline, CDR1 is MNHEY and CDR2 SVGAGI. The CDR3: CASKQVGGNIQYF. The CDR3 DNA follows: TGTGCCAGCAAGCAAGTCGGGGGAAACATTCAGTACTTC.